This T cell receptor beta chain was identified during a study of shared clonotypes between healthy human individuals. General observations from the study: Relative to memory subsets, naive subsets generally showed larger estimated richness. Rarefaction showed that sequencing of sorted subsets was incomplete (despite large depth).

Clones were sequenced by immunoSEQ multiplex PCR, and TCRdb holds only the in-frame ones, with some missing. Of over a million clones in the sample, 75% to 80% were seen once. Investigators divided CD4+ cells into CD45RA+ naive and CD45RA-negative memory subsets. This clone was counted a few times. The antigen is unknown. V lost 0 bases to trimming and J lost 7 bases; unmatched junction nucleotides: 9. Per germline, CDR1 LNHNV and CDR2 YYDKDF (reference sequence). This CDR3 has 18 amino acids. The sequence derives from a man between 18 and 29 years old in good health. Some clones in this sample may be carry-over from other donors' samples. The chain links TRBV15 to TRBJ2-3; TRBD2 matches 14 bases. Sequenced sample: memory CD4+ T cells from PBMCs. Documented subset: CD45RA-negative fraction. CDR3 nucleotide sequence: TGTGCCACCAGCAGAGATCCCGGGACTAGCGGGAGAGTATATACGCAGTATTTT. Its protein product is CATSRDPGTSGRVYTQYF.